Shown below are 23 T cell receptor beta chains from a single sample sequenced in a study of blood T cells in healthy people across ages. Together with a sample-barcoded 5' primer, a J-beta primer mix was included in a second PCR lasting about 7 to 12 cycles. TCRdb itself ran the 5' RACE reads through MiXCR, one entry per CDR3 protein. This table has 650,000 to 1,000,000 distinct CDR3 sequences, approximately 35% appearing once. The sample consisted of blood. The source is a man aged 18 to 35 in good health.

This clonotype was counted between two and nine times. The chain has TRBV7-2 and TRBJ1-4; a possible D gene is TRBD1 (5 bases). The CDR3 totals 15 residues. V lost 0 bases to trimming and J lost 2 bases, with 7 bases between them. Germline V lookup: CDR1 SGHTA, CDR2 FQGNSA. CDR3 in amino acids: CASSLAGVTNEKLFF. DNA of the CDR3: TGTGCCAGCAGCTTAGCGGGGGTGACTAATGAAAAACTGTTTTTT.

The rearrangement uses TRBV7-2 and TRBJ1-6; no definite D call. V was clipped by 1 base and J by 5 bases, with 9 bases between them. The CDR3 extends over 15 amino acids. Germline V gene lookup returns CDR1 SGHTA and CDR2 FQGNSA. CDR3 loop: CASSLGPSDNSPLHF. CDR3 nucleotide sequence: TGTGCCAGCAGCTTAGGACCGTCGGATAATTCACCCCTCCACTTT.

This clonotype was recorded many times. J is TRBJ2-7 and V is TRBV6-6, with D unclear. CDR1 is MNHNY and CDR2 is SVGAGI in the germline V gene (reference sequence). This CDR3 has 12 residues. Trimming removed 7 bases at V and 3 bases at J, with 10 bases between. The CDR3 here is CASTFGLYEQYF. The CDR3 nucleotides read TGTGCCAGCACCTTTGGTCTCTACGAGCAGTACTTC.

The chain is built from TRBV2 and TRBJ1-4; the D gene is possibly TRBD1 (6 bases). Between the trimmed V and J ends, which lost 5 bases and 4 bases, there was a span of 11 bases. CDR1 SNHLY and CDR2 FYNNEI come from the germline V gene. The CDR3 totals 14 residues. The CDR3 reads CASSKDSNNEKLFF. In DNA, the CDR3 is TGTGCCAGCAGTAAGGACAGCAATAATGAAAAACTGTTTTTT.

Concerning this clonotype itself: Compared with germline, one end of the junction differs, possibly owing to a read error. This rearrangement joins TRBV7-9 to TRBJ2-7; TRBD2 might be the D (6 bases). The CDR3 sequence is 17 residues long. CDR1 is SEHNR, CDR2 FQNEAQ, per germline (reference sequence). In DNA form, the CDR3 reads TGTGCCAGCAGCGCTACTCGGGACTCTCATTCTTCCTATGAGCAGTACTTC. Translated, it gives CASSATRDSHSSYEQYF. Using reference TRBV7-9 and TRBJ2-7 for the parts outside the CDR3, the full variable domain is DTGVSQNPRHKITKRGQNVTFRCDPISEHNRLYWYRQTLGQGPEFLTYFQNEAQLEKSRLLSDRFSAERPKGSFSTLEIQRTEQGDSAMYLCASSATRDSHSSYEQYFGPGTRLTVT.

This clonotype was observed at least ten times. The chain has TRBV6-6 and TRBJ1-2; 7 positions match TRBD1. The CDR3 is 14 amino acids. Germline V gives CDR1 MNHNY, CDR2 SVGAGI (reference sequence). V shed 7 bases and J 5 bases; nucleotides not matched to a gene: 10. CDR3 protein: CASIQSGTDYGYTF. The CDR3 coding sequence is TGTGCCAGCATCCAATCGGGGACAGATTATGGCTACACCTTC.

This clonotype was counted only a few times. The rearrangement links TRBV7-2 to TRBJ2-7, with D perhaps TRBD1 or TRBD2 (5 bases each). V lost 4 bases, J lost 3 bases, and 16 bases lay in between. Germline lookup yields CDR1 SGHTA and CDR2 FQGNSA. There are 15 residues in the CDR3. CDR3 sequence (DNA): TGTGCCAGCAGCTCTCGAGGGGCGGAATTCTACGAGCAGTACTTC. It is translated as CASSSRGAEFYEQYF.

This rearrangement joins TRBV20-1 to TRBJ2-5, with TRBD1 identical over 9 bases. Trimming cost V 5 bases and J 11 bases; bases outside gene matches: 18. The CDR3 totals 15 residues. Germline V lookup: CDR1 DFQATT, CDR2 SNEGSKA (reference sequence). CDR3 amino acids: CSAGGGQGFSNEQYF. The DNA of the CDR3 is TGCAGTGCTGGGGGAGGACAGGGGTTTTCAAATGAGCAGTACTTC.

This clonotype was seen more than once but under ten times. The V gene is TRBV5-5, the J gene TRBJ2-3, with TRBD2 matching over 7 bases. This CDR3 has 16 amino acids. After removal of 4 bases from V and 2 bases from J, the junction contained 10 bases not matched to a gene. From germline, CDR1 is SGHKS and CDR2 YYEKEE (reference sequence). This chain's CDR3 is CASSPSRDYNTDTQYF. The CDR3 nucleotides read TGTGCCAGCAGCCCCTCCCGGGACTACAACACAGATACGCAGTATTTT.

J is TRBJ1-5 and V is TRBV15; D not certain. CDR3 length equals 12 residues. Trimming shortened V by 0 bases and J by 10 bases, and 7 bases separated the two germline ends. The V gene's germline CDR1 is LNHNV and CDR2 YYDKDF (reference sequence). The CDR3 spells CATSRDNRPQHF. The DNA of the CDR3 is TGTGCCACCAGCAGAGATAATCGACCCCAGCATTTT.

The chain carries TRBV20-1 and TRBJ2-2; D unresolved. The CDR3 loop spans 13 amino acids. Per germline, CDR1 DFQATT and CDR2 SNEGSKA (reference sequence). The V end was cut by 5 bases, the J end by 0 bases, with 7 bases between. For the CDR3, the DNA is TGCAGTGCTCAGTTACCGAACACCGGGGAGCTGTTTTTT. It codes for CSAQLPNTGELFF.

The chain is built from TRBV4-3 and TRBJ1-1; the D gene is possibly TRBD1 (6 bases). Germline CDR1 is LGHNA and CDR2 is YSLEER. V shed 3 bases and J shed 5 bases, with 13 bases lying between them. The CDR3 consists of 14 residues. CDR3 amino acids: CASSQEGGGTEAFF. DNA for the CDR3: TGCGCCAGCAGCCAGGAGGGGGGCGGTACTGAAGCTTTCTTT.

The rearrangement uses TRBV2 and TRBJ2-7; D is unclear. CDR1 SNHLY and CDR2 FYNNEI come from the germline V gene. This CDR3 contains 10 residues. The V end was cut by 6 bases, the J end by 10 bases, with 10 bases between. The CDR3 is CASSIRGQYF. In nucleotides, the CDR3 is TGTGCCAGCAGCATAAGAGGACAGTACTTC.

The table lists this clonotype with a few counts. The chain employs TRBV27 and TRBJ2-2; tentative D call: TRBD1 (5 bases). The V and J ends lost 2 bases and 3 bases respectively, with 13 bases between them. The CDR3 has 16 amino acids. Per the germline V gene, CDR1 is MNHEY and CDR2 is SMNVEV (reference sequence). The CDR3 sequence: CASSLRRQRDTGELFF. The CDR3 bases are TGTGCCAGCAGTTTAAGGCGACAGCGCGACACCGGGGAGCTGTTTTTT.

This clonotype was detected ten times or more. This chain uses TRBV20-1 with TRBJ2-7; either TRBD1 or TRBD2 may fit D (5 bases each). In germline, CDR1 is DFQATT, CDR2 SNEGSKA (reference sequence). The V gene lost 0 bases and the J gene lost 3 bases, with 9 bases spanning the gap. The CDR3 spans 13 residues. CDR3 protein: CSARDGAGYEQYF. CDR3 sequence (DNA): TGCAGTGCTAGAGACGGGGCTGGCTACGAGCAGTACTTC.

J is TRBJ1-2 and V is TRBV4-2, with D hard to call. This CDR3 has 15 amino acids. Germline loops: CDR1 LGHNA, CDR2 YNFKEQ. Trimming removed 3 bases at V and 3 bases at J, with 14 bases between. The CDR3 sequence is CASSQDTRSDYGYTF. As DNA, the CDR3 is TGTGCCAGCAGCCAGGATACCCGGTCGGACTATGGCTACACCTTC.

The chain combines TRBV7-2 with TRBJ2-4, with 8 bases aligning to TRBD1. The CDR3 length is 17 residues. Germline CDR1 is SGHTA and CDR2 is FQGNSA. Germline trimming cut 2 bases from V and 2 bases from J; bases unmatched to any gene: 8. The CDR3 nucleotides read TGTGCCAGCAGCTTACCCCGGACAGGGACTCCCAAAAACATTCAGTACTTC. This gives the protein CASSLPRTGTPKNIQYF. Full variable domain (rest looked up from reference TRBV7-2 and TRBJ2-4): GAGVSQSPSNKVTEKGKDVELRCDPISGHTALYWYRQSLGQGLEFLIYFQGNSAPDKSGLPSDRFSAERTGGSVSTLTIQRTQQEDSAVYLCASSLPRTGTPKNIQYFGAGTRLSVL.

The chain links TRBV12-3 or TRBV12-4 to TRBJ2-7, with D possibly called TRBD1 or TRBD2 (6 bases each). The germline V and J ends were trimmed by 4 bases and 3 bases, with 10 bases remaining between them. The CDR3 extends over 13 amino acids. The CDR3 sequence is CASSSRGVYEQYF. The CDR3 nucleotides are TGTGCCAGCAGTTCTAGGGGGGTCTACGAGCAGTACTTC.

The gene calls are TRBV12-3 or TRBV12-4 and TRBJ1-1; possible D gene TRBD1, 5 bases. The ends were cut back, 4 bases at V and 4 bases at J, with 13 bases in the middle. This CDR3 region has 14 residues. In DNA form, the CDR3 reads TGTGCCAGCAGTTCCTCCGACAGTTCCACTGAAGCTTTCTTT. Translation gives CASSSSDSSTEAFF.

The rearrangement joins TRBV9 to TRBJ2-2; D gene unclear. Germline assignment: CDR1 SGDLS and CDR2 YYNGEE. The CDR3 length is 13 residues. With 2 bases removed from V and 3 bases from J, the gap between germline ends came to 5 bases. CDR3 amino acids: CASSVEYTGELFF. In DNA form, the CDR3 reads TGTGCCAGCAGCGTTGAGTACACCGGGGAGCTGTTTTTT. Combining the CDR3 with reference TRBV9 and TRBJ2-2 gives the whole variable domain DSGVTQTPKHLITATGQRVTLRCSPRSGDLSVYWYQQSLDQGLQFLIQYYNGEERAKGNILERFSAQQFPDLHSELNLSSLELGDSALYFCASSVEYTGELFFGEGSRLTVL.

This clonotype was counted only a few times. V and J are TRBV5-1 and TRBJ2-3; 7 bases are shared with TRBD1. The CDR3 contains 15 residues. Germline CDR1 reads SGHRS; CDR2 reads YFSETQ. The V segment lost 4 bases and the J segment 2 bases; nucleotides outside the gene matches: 7. This chain's CDR3 is CASSRTGATTDTQYF. The CDR3 DNA sequence: TGCGCCAGCAGCAGAACAGGGGCCACCACAGATACGCAGTATTTT.

This clonotype was seen many times. The chain is built from TRBV20-1 and TRBJ2-7; the D gene is possibly TRBD1 (6 bases). Germline CDR1 DFQATT, CDR2 SNEGSKA (reference sequence). Trimming took 2 bases from V and 0 from J, leaving 8 bases between them. This CDR3 spans 13 amino acids. This chain's CDR3 is CSARQDSSYEQYF. The CDR3, as DNA: TGCAGTGCTAGACAGGACAGCTCCTACGAGCAGTACTTC.

A single count supports this clonotype. The rearrangement joins TRBV30 to TRBJ2-1; D is unresolved. The CDR3 is 14 amino acids. V was shortened by 0 bases and J by 6 bases, with 12 bases between the two germline ends. Germline CDR1 is GTSNPN and CDR2 is SVGIG (reference sequence). This chain's CDR3 is CAWSVRRTGNEQFF. The DNA of the CDR3 is TGTGCCTGGAGTGTACGGCGTACTGGCAATGAGCAGTTCTTC.